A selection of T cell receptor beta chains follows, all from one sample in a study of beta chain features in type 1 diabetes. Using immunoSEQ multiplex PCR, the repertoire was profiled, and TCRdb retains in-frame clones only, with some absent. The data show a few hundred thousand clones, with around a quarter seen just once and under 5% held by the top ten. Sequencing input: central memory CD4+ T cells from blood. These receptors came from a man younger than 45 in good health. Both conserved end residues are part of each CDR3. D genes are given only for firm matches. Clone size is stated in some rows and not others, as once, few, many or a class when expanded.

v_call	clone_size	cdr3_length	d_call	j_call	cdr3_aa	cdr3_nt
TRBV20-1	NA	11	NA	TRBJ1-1	CSASRGTSAFF	TGCAGTGCTAGCCGCGGGACTTCGGCTTTCTTT
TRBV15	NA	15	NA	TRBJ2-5	CATSRDPGAEETQYF	TGTGCCACCAGCAGAGATCCAGGTGCCGAAGAGACCCAGTACTTC
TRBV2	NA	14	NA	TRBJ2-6	CASTRSSGANVLTF	TGTGCCAGCACTAGGAGCTCTGGGGCCAACGTCCTGACTTTC
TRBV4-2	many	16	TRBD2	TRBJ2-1	CASSQDWASGGGEQFF	TGTGCCAGCAGCCAAGATTGGGCTAGCGGAGGTGGTGAGCAGTTCTTC
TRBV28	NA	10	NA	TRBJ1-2	CASSDESYTF	TGTGCCAGCAGTGACGAAAGCTACACCTTC
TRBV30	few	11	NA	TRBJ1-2	CAWTGNYGYTF	TGTGCCTGGACGGGGAACTATGGCTACACCTTC
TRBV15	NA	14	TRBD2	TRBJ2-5	CATSTSGSGETQYF	TGTGCCACCAGCACAAGCGGGAGTGGGGAGACCCAGTACTTC
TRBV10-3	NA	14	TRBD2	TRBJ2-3	CAISGLAGGDTQYF	TGTGCCATCAGTGGACTAGCGGGGGGAGATACGCAGTATTTT
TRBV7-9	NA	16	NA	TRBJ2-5	CASSLGISRVQETQYF	TGTGCCAGCAGCTTAGGCATATCTCGGGTGCAAGAGACCCAGTACTTC
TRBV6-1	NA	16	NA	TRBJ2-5	CASSEAAAGAGETQYF	TGTGCCAGCAGTGAAGCAGCCGCAGGGGCGGGGGAGACCCAGTACTTC
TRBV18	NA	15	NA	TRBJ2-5	CASSAAAGEGETQYF	TGTGCCAGCTCAGCAGCGGCTGGGGAAGGAGAGACCCAGTACTTC
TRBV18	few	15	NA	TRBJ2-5	CASSPLTAREETQYF	TGTGCCAGCTCACCATTAACAGCCCGTGAGGAGACCCAGTACTTC
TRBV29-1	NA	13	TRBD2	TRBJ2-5	CSVASGVKETQYF	TGCAGCGTTGCCAGCGGGGTGAAAGAGACCCAGTACTTC
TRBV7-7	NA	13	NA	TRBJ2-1	CASSFGPNNEQFF	TGTGCCAGCAGCTTCGGACCGAATAATGAGCAGTTCTTC
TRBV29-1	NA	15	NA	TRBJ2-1	CSVRKGTLPRDEQFF	TGCAGCGTACGGAAGGGGACCCTCCCCCGAGATGAGCAGTTCTTC
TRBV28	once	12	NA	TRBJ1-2	CASRQAGYGYTF	TGTGCCAGCAGACAGGCAGGCTATGGCTACACCTTC